Described below is a single TCR beta chain sequence and its context. What this receptor recognizes is not known. Base-call qualities are not available, and no considerably larger clone is one nucleotide away. TCRbeta CDR3 regions were amplified from genomic DNA using the immunoSEQ Assay, a bias-controlled multiplex PCR. Per the authors' processing: Nucleated cell counts per sample were estimated from amplification of reference gene primers within the assay. To quantify the absolute abundance of each unique TCRbeta CDR3 rearrangement, sequence reads were collapsed and filtered. For each sample, productive Simpson clonality was calculated as the square root of Simpson's diversity index across productive rearrangements. TCRdb obtained this table from immuneACCESS and retained in-frame rearrangements with V and J assigned. These tables miss some clones; where compared with another copy, unresolved V genes account for less than half of the shortfall, and the remainder is unexplained. The V and J calls and clone size were taken over from that table, and D and trimming were inferred from the DNA. The sample table shows around 120,000 clones, and more than 90% are seen once. 3% to 4% of the sample rests with the top ten.

Whole blood was collected in K2EDTA tubes by collaborating institutions according to the institutions' own protocols. Collaborator samples were shipped for TCRbeta analysis as frozen whole blood, isolated PBMCs, or DNA extracted from either sample type. The data stem from a study of blood T cell repertoires in COVID-19 (TCRdb year 2020). For the wider study: Samples from collaborators originated in the United States, Italy and Spain and spanned both the acute and convalescent phases of COVID-19. The material from the prospective study consisted of cDNA or gDNA derived from T cells, B-cell-depleted T cells, or PBMCs. Deeply sampled blood TCRbeta repertoires from subjects exposed to, actively infected with, or recovered from COVID-19 were included in the dataset. The repertoires were made available in a free public database intended to serve as a resource for research on the immune response to SARS-CoV-2. The samples were drawn from the first 160 participants of the ongoing ImmuneRACE study and from 950 to 1,500 subjects provided by 6 global collaborators. Sample metadata almost always included a de-identified subject ID, COVID-19 status, age in years and sex. Where HLA class I and class II types were available, the types were taken from metadata supplied by the sample provider, not from assay-based typing.

Overall results and qualifications from the work: The quantity of clinical and demographic metadata differed by source and by participant and was supplied without curation.

The sequence was obtained from a man aged 50-60 years with active COVID-19. The sequenced sample consisted of peripheral blood.

CDR3 reads: CASSLTGYGYTF. The DNA sequence reads TGTGCCAGCAGCTTGACGGGCTATGGCTACACCTTC. The chain employs TRBV11-2 and TRBJ1-2, with no confident D gene call. CDR1 and CDR2 are read off the germline V gene as SGHAT and FQNNGV. The V end loses 3 bases and the J end loses 4 bases, and a stretch of 6 bases separates them. The CDR3 numbers 12 residues from cysteine through phenylalanine. The DNA shown is the 36-base CDR3, in frame from base 1.